Presented here are 28 T cell receptor beta chains from one specimen sequenced in a study of response to subunit inactivated influenza vaccine. TCRdb reprocessed the RT-PCR reads via MiXCR and lists one record per CDR3 protein. Here the sample spans around 850,000 distinct CDR3 sequences, approximately 17% being singletons. This specimen was PBMCs from blood, taken roughly 5 days after vaccination. These receptors came from a man between 50 and 59 years old who received an inactivated influenza vaccine.

The rearrangement links TRBV10-3 to TRBJ2-1; D remains ambiguous. Trimming took 2 bases from V and 2 from J, leaving 13 bases between them. Germline CDR1 and CDR2: ENHRY and SYGVKD. This CDR3 region has 16 residues. In nucleotides, the CDR3 is TGTGCCATCAGTGAGGCCGCGAAAAGCACCTACAATGAGCAGTTCTTC. Amino acids: CAISEAAKSTYNEQFF.

V and J are TRBV18 and TRBJ2-2, with D unclear. Germline CDR1 reads KGHSH; CDR2 reads LQKENI. V lost 2 bases and J 5 bases, leaving 6 bases between the germline ends. CDR3 length: 13 amino acids. This chain's CDR3 is CASSPFGTGELFF. CDR3 DNA: TGTGCCAGCTCACCATTTGGAACCGGGGAGCTGTTTTTT.

The sample holds many counts of this clonotype. The gene calls are TRBV20-1 and TRBJ2-1; D unresolved. Germline V lookup: CDR1 DFQATT, CDR2 SNEGSKA (reference sequence). This CDR3 is built from 14 residues. V was pared by 8 bases and J by 4 bases, with 18 bases between. The CDR3 spells CSSSMGSRYNEQFF. The CDR3 coding sequence is TGCAGTTCATCTATGGGATCTAGATACAATGAGCAGTTCTTC.

This rearrangement joins TRBV10-3 to TRBJ2-5, with TRBD1 matching over 7 bases. This CDR3 spans 13 amino acids. Trimming took 5 bases from V and 5 from J; bases not matched to a gene: 5. Germline assignment: CDR1 ENHRY and CDR2 SYGVKD. Here the CDR3 DNA reads TGTGCCATCAGTCTACAGGGGCGGGAGACCCAGTACTTC. This codes for CAISLQGRETQYF.

This clonotype was observed many times. The chain uses TRBV27 and TRBJ2-3; 8 bases align to TRBD2. The trim removed 2 bases at V and 2 bases at J, leaving 6 bases unmatched. Germline CDR1 MNHEY, CDR2 SMNVEV (reference sequence). The CDR3 covers 16 residues. The chain's CDR3 is CASSLGISGTTDTQYF. CDR3 coding DNA: TGTGCCAGCAGTTTAGGGATTAGCGGGACCACAGATACGCAGTATTTT.

The chain has TRBV5-1 and TRBJ2-5; 14 bases are a match to TRBD2. Germline V gene lookup returns CDR1 SGHRS and CDR2 YFSETQ. V lost 4 bases, J lost 4 bases, and 3 bases stayed unmatched. The CDR3 contains 15 residues. The CDR3 region is CASSGGLAGGETQYF. The DNA of the CDR3 is TGCGCCAGCAGCGGCGGACTAGCGGGAGGAGAGACCCAGTACTTC. Supplemented by reference TRBV5-1 and TRBJ2-5, the full variable domain reads KAGVTQTPRYLIKTRGQQVTLSCSPISGHRSVSWYQQTPGQGLQFLFEYFSETQRNKGNFPGRFSGRQFSNSRSEMNVSTLELGDSALYLCASSGGLAGGETQYFGPGTRLLVL.

This clonotype was detected only a few times. The rearrangement uses TRBV20-1 and TRBJ2-3; weak D call: TRBD2 (5 bases). V dropped 0 bases and J dropped 4 bases, with 11 bases sitting between them. CDR1 and CDR2 (germline): DFQATT, SNEGSKA (reference sequence). The CDR3 has 14 residues. In DNA form, the CDR3 reads TGCAGTGCTAGAGATCGGGCTAGCCCAGATACGCAGTATTTT. This gives the protein CSARDRASPDTQYF.

The CDR3 sequence is CSVEDFNRGYGYTF. Here the CDR3 DNA reads TGCAGCGTTGAAGATTTTAACAGGGGCTATGGCTACACCTTC. The rearrangement links TRBV29-1 to TRBJ1-2; 7 bases match TRBD1. The CDR3 is 14 amino acids. The germline gives CDR1 SQVTM, CDR2 ANQGSEA. The V and J ends lost 0 bases and 4 bases, in that order; junction bases with no gene match: 5.

The genes are TRBV7-9 and TRBJ2-7; the D is unclear. The V end lost 3 bases, the J end lost 5 bases, and 11 bases lay between the germline ends. This CDR3 is built from 13 residues. Germline lookup yields CDR1 SEHNR and CDR2 FQNEAQ (reference sequence). The DNA of the CDR3 is TGTGCCAGCAGCTTTCCGCGAGGTCACGAGCAGTACTTC. The encoded protein is CASSFPRGHEQYF.

For the CDR3, the DNA is TGTGCCAGCAGCTTAGTTGCGTTCTCCTACGAGCAGTACTTC. Its translation is CASSLVAFSYEQYF. The genes are TRBV7-2 and TRBJ2-7; no definite D call. The length of the CDR3 is 14 residues. Germline V CDR1 and CDR2: SGHTA, FQGNSA. Trimming removed 1 base at V and 0 bases at J, with 7 bases between.

This clonotype was counted between two and nine times. V gene TRBV7-2 combines with J gene TRBJ2-7; the D gene is possibly TRBD2 (5 bases). V was shortened by 6 bases and J by 3 bases, with 15 bases between the two germline ends. The CDR3 is made up of 14 amino acids. Germline CDR1 is SGHTA and CDR2 is FQGNSA. The DNA for the CDR3 is TGTGCCAGCAGTAAAGACTCGGGGTTCTACGAGCAGTACTTC. Its protein is CASSKDSGFYEQYF.

Only a few counts were recorded for this clonotype. This rearrangement joins TRBV21-1 to TRBJ2-5; the table calls TRBD1, which could not be checked here. TRBV21-1 is marked as a pseudogene. The CDR3 runs 14 residues. As DNA, the CDR3 is TGTGCCAGCAGCAAGGAGAGGGGACGGGGGACCCAGTACTTC. This codes for CASSKERGRGTQYF.

This clonotype was counted many times. V usage is TRBV29-1 and J usage is TRBJ2-1; 7 bases line up with TRBD2. Germline values: CDR1 SQVTM, CDR2 ANQGSEA. The J segment lost 4 bases and the V segment lost 6 bases, leaving 9 bases of the junction unmatched. The CDR3 contains 14 residues. CDR3 DNA sequence: TGCAGCGTCGCTAGGGACTATTTTTACAATGAGCAGTTCTTC. As protein: CSVARDYFYNEQFF.

This clonotype was recorded many times. This chain links TRBV28 with TRBJ2-1; D not resolved. Germline V gene data show CDR1 as MDHEN and CDR2 as SYDVKM. The length of the CDR3 is 14 residues. V was shortened by 2 bases and J by 4 bases, with 9 bases between the two germline ends. In DNA, the CDR3 is TGTGCCAGCAGTTTAGCGAGCCCGTACAATGAGCAGTTCTTC. This codes for CASSLASPYNEQFF. The whole variable domain, remainder taken from reference TRBV28 and TRBJ2-1, is DVKVTQSSRYLVKRTGEKVFLECVQDMDHENMFWYRQDPGLGLRLIYFSYDVKMKEKGDIPEGYSVSREKKERFSLILESASTNQTSMYLCASSLASPYNEQFFGPGTRLTVL.

The V and J genes are TRBV20-1 and TRBJ2-1; D may be TRBD1 or TRBD2 (7 bases each). CDR3 length equals 15 residues. The germline V gene encodes CDR1 DFQATT and CDR2 SNEGSKA (reference sequence). Between the trimmed V and J ends, which lost 5 bases and 0 bases, there was a span of 14 bases. CDR3 amino acids: CSARRGDSSYNEQFF. The CDR3 DNA follows: TGCAGTGCTCGCCGGGGGGACAGCTCCTACAATGAGCAGTTCTTC.

V usage is TRBV4-3 and J usage is TRBJ2-5; a weak D match, TRBD2 (5 bases). V lost 3 bases to trimming and J lost 1 base, with 12 bases between them. This CDR3 region has 15 residues. Germline CDR1 LGHNA, CDR2 YSLEER. CDR3 in amino acids: CASSHLGSGQETQYF. Written as DNA, the CDR3 is TGCGCCAGCAGCCACTTGGGCAGCGGCCAAGAGACCCAGTACTTC.

The chain recombines TRBV5-1 with TRBJ2-2, with TRBD1 matching over 9 bases. V lost 5 bases, J lost 1 base, and 3 bases stayed unmatched. Germline V lookup: CDR1 SGHRS, CDR2 YFSETQ. The CDR3 sequence is 15 residues long. CDR3 region: CASREGQGNTGELFF. The CDR3 nucleotides read TGCGCCAGCAGAGAGGGACAGGGGAACACCGGGGAGCTGTTTTTT.

The chain couples TRBV5-1 to TRBJ1-2, with D possibly being TRBD1 (6 bases). V was shortened by 3 bases and J by 0 bases, with 12 bases between the two germline ends. Germline V gene sequence: CDR1 SGHRS, CDR2 YFSETQ. The CDR3 covers 15 residues. Here the CDR3 DNA reads TGCGCCAGCAGCTCCGGGACAAATACTAACTATGGCTACACCTTC. Translation: CASSSGTNTNYGYTF.

This chain uses TRBV11-2 with TRBJ1-3; no clear D. Germline V CDR1 and CDR2: SGHAT, FQNNGV. Trimming removed 0 bases from V and 0 bases from J, with 12 bases in between. The CDR3 is 17 amino acids. For the CDR3, the DNA is TGTGCCAGCAGCTTAGAAGGTTGGGTCAACTCTGGAAACACCATATATTTT. Translated, it gives CASSLEGWVNSGNTIYF.

The genes are TRBV4-2 and TRBJ2-3; unclear D gene. V was trimmed by 3 bases and J by 4 bases, leaving 11 bases between them. CDR1 LGHNA and CDR2 YNFKEQ come from the germline V gene. The CDR3 contains 14 residues. The CDR3 DNA follows: TGTGCCAGCAGCCAGCCGACCGGAGCAGATACGCAGTATTTT. Its protein is CASSQPTGADTQYF.

The chain carries TRBV29-1 and TRBJ2-7; D may match TRBD1 or TRBD2 (5 bases each). Trimming took 3 bases from V and 3 from J, leaving 9 bases between them. The CDR3 is 12 amino acids. Germline V gene sequence: CDR1 SQVTM, CDR2 ANQGSEA. In DNA form, the CDR3 reads TGCAGCGTTGACGGGACCTTCTACGAGCAGTACTTC. Translation gives CSVDGTFYEQYF.

This clonotype was observed a handful of times. The rearrangement uses TRBV15 and TRBJ2-3; 9 bases agree with TRBD1. The CDR3 consists of 17 residues. J gave up 0 bases and V 3 bases, and 7 bases lay outside the gene matches. Per the germline V gene, CDR1 is LNHNV and CDR2 is YYDKDF (reference sequence). The CDR3 reads CATSREYRGPSTDTQYF. The CDR3 bases are TGTGCCACCAGCAGGGAATACAGGGGGCCAAGCACAGATACGCAGTATTTT.

This clonotype was picked up one time. The J gene is TRBJ1-1, the V gene TRBV7-2, with D uncertain. Trimming shortened V by 5 bases and J by 5 bases, and 12 bases separated the two germline ends. CDR3 length: 13 residues. Per germline, CDR1 SGHTA and CDR2 FQGNSA. Here the CDR3 reads CASSPMSGTEAFF. As DNA, the CDR3 is TGTGCCAGCAGCCCCATGTCCGGGACTGAAGCTTTCTTT.

The chain carries TRBV2 and TRBJ1-4; the D is unclear. The CDR3 is made up of 12 amino acids. Between the trimmed V and J ends, which lost 8 bases and 5 bases, there was a span of 9 bases. Germline V CDR1 and CDR2: SNHLY, FYNNEI. CDR3 protein: CASAGLNEKLFF. The CDR3 nucleotides are TGTGCCAGCGCAGGCTTAAATGAAAAACTGTTTTTT.

This clonotype was seen a handful of times. The V call is TRBV15, the J call TRBJ2-1, with D possibly matching TRBD1 (5 bases). In germline, CDR1 is LNHNV, CDR2 YYDKDF (reference sequence). The CDR3 is made up of 15 amino acids. V was pared by 2 bases and J by 5 bases, with 13 bases between. CDR3 sequence (DNA): TGTGCCACCAGCAGACAGGGCACTGGGCACAATGAGCAGTTCTTC. Its protein is CATSRQGTGHNEQFF.

This clonotype was detected a few times. The J gene is TRBJ2-7, the V gene TRBV21-1; the table gives TRBD1 as D, unverified against the DNA. TRBV21-1 is recorded as a pseudogene. The CDR3 loop spans 17 amino acids. CDR3 sequence (DNA): TGTGCCAGCAGCAAAGAGACAGGGTGCAACCCACCCTACGAGCAGTACTTC. Its protein is CASSKETGCNPPYEQYF.

At least ten counts were recorded for this clonotype. The CDR3: CASSTSGGPSEQFF. The CDR3, as DNA: TGTGCCAGCTCGACTAGCGGAGGTCCCAGTGAGCAGTTCTTC. V and J are TRBV27 and TRBJ2-1; 9 positions match TRBD2. V was clipped by 8 bases and J by 9 bases; unmatched bases: 11. The CDR3 runs to 14 residues. CDR1 and CDR2 from the germline V gene are MNHEY and SMNVEV (reference sequence).

V and J are TRBV20-1 and TRBJ1-1; 11 bases agree with TRBD1. CDR3 length: 12 amino acids. Germline V lookup: CDR1 DFQATT, CDR2 SNEGSKA (reference sequence). Germline trimming cut 5 bases from V and 6 bases from J; bases unmatched to any gene: 2. DNA of the CDR3: TGCAGTGCTCGGACAGGGGGCCCTGAAGCTTTCTTT. It specifies CSARTGGPEAFF.